This is a list of T cell receptor beta chains from one sample in a study of shared clonotypes between healthy human individuals. Using immunoSEQ multiplex PCR, the repertoire was profiled, and TCRdb retains in-frame clones only, with some absent. The sample consists of more than 2,000,000 clones, around nine tenths of them appearing once. The sample taken for sequencing was naive CD4+ T cells sorted from blood. Source of these receptors: a man aged 18 to 30 in good health. Each CDR3 is given with its conserved first and last residue. The D gene is left open where the match is weak. Clone sizes are given selectively: once, few, many, or a class where the clone is expanded.

cdr3_length: 15; v_call: TRBV7-2; j_call: TRBJ2-6; clone_size: NA; d_call: NA; cdr3_nt: TGTGCCAGCAGCTTTTCTGGGGCTGGGGCCAACGTCCTGACTTTC; cdr3_aa: CASSFSGAGANVLTF
cdr3_length: 14; v_call: TRBV5-1; j_call: TRBJ2-7; clone_size: NA; d_call: NA; cdr3_nt: TGCGCCAGCAGGGTGGGGGTACTAAGCTACGAGCAGTACTTC; cdr3_aa: CASRVGVLSYEQYF
cdr3_length: 11; v_call: TRBV7-2; j_call: TRBJ1-1; clone_size: NA; d_call: TRBD1; cdr3_nt: TGTGCCAGCAGCTCAGGGGGGGGAGCTTTCTTT; cdr3_aa: CASSSGGGAFF
cdr3_length: 14; v_call: TRBV19; j_call: TRBJ1-6; clone_size: NA; d_call: TRBD1; cdr3_nt: TGTGCCAGTAGTACCGGGACAGACAATTCACCCCTCCACTTT; cdr3_aa: CASSTGTDNSPLHF
cdr3_length: 17; v_call: TRBV19; j_call: TRBJ1-3; clone_size: NA; d_call: NA; cdr3_nt: TGTGCCAGTAGTATACCCCAGGTCGGGATCTCTGGAAACACCATATATTTT; cdr3_aa: CASSIPQVGISGNTIYF
cdr3_length: 14; v_call: TRBV9; j_call: TRBJ2-3; clone_size: NA; d_call: NA; cdr3_nt: TGTGCCAGCAGCCCCCTTTCTAGCACAGATACGCAGTATTTT; cdr3_aa: CASSPLSSTDTQYF
cdr3_length: 16; v_call: TRBV5-4; j_call: TRBJ1-3; clone_size: NA; d_call: NA; cdr3_nt: TGTGCCAGCAGCTCCCCGGGAGGGGCGAAAGGAAACACCATATATTTT; cdr3_aa: CASSSPGGAKGNTIYF
cdr3_length: 15; v_call: TRBV28; j_call: TRBJ2-5; clone_size: NA; d_call: TRBD2; cdr3_nt: TGTGCCAGCAGCCCGAGCGGGGGGGCCGTAAAGACCCAGTACTTC; cdr3_aa: CASSPSGGAVKTQYF
cdr3_length: 13; v_call: TRBV2; j_call: TRBJ2-1; clone_size: NA; d_call: TRBD2; cdr3_nt: TGTGCCAGCAGCGGACTAGCCCTCAATGAGCAGTTCTTC; cdr3_aa: CASSGLALNEQFF
cdr3_length: 15; v_call: TRBV15; j_call: TRBJ2-1; clone_size: NA; d_call: NA; cdr3_nt: TGTGCCACCAGCAGAGATAGCGCCCTCTACAATGAGCAGTTCTTC; cdr3_aa: CATSRDSALYNEQFF
cdr3_length: 14; v_call: TRBV6-5; j_call: TRBJ1-2; clone_size: NA; d_call: TRBD1; cdr3_nt: TGTGCCAGCAGTTACAGAGGACAGGGACCTGGCTACACCTTC; cdr3_aa: CASSYRGQGPGYTF
cdr3_length: 20; v_call: TRBV9; j_call: TRBJ2-3; clone_size: NA; d_call: TRBD2; cdr3_nt: TGTGCCAGCAGCTCCCTCGGGACTAGCGGGAGGAAGATGGGCACAGATACGCAGTATTTT; cdr3_aa: CASSSLGTSGRKMGTDTQYF
cdr3_length: 15; v_call: TRBV28; j_call: TRBJ1-2; clone_size: NA; d_call: NA; cdr3_nt: TGTGCCAGCAACGCTGGGGTCGTTATGAACTATGGCTACACCTTC; cdr3_aa: CASNAGVVMNYGYTF
cdr3_length: 16; v_call: TRBV5-4; j_call: TRBJ2-3; clone_size: NA; d_call: NA; cdr3_nt: TGTGCCAGCAGCCCCATGGGGAGCGGATCGGCAGATACGCAGTATTTT; cdr3_aa: CASSPMGSGSADTQYF
cdr3_length: 11; v_call: TRBV6-1; j_call: TRBJ1-2; clone_size: NA; d_call: NA; cdr3_nt: TGTGCCAGCAGTGTAATCGCTGGCTACACCTTC; cdr3_aa: CASSVIAGYTF
cdr3_length: 12; v_call: TRBV28; j_call: TRBJ1-2; clone_size: NA; d_call: TRBD1; cdr3_nt: TGTGCCAGCAGTTCTACAGGGGCTGGCTACACCTTC; cdr3_aa: CASSSTGAGYTF
cdr3_length: 15; v_call: TRBV7-2; j_call: TRBJ1-5; clone_size: NA; d_call: TRBD1; cdr3_nt: TGTGCCAGCAGCCTGGGAGGGGGCTTGAGACAGCCCCAGCATTTT; cdr3_aa: CASSLGGGLRQPQHF
cdr3_length: 15; v_call: TRBV6-1; j_call: TRBJ2-7; clone_size: NA; d_call: NA; cdr3_nt: TGTGCCAGCAGTGCCCCAGGGGCGCCCCGCTACGAGCAGTACTTC; cdr3_aa: CASSAPGAPRYEQYF
cdr3_length: 20; v_call: TRBV5-4; j_call: TRBJ2-6; clone_size: NA; d_call: NA; cdr3_nt: TGTGCCAGCAGCTTGGTAGGGGGTGGCAGGGTCCACTCTGGGGCCAACGTCCTGACTTTC; cdr3_aa: CASSLVGGGRVHSGANVLTF
cdr3_length: 14; v_call: TRBV18; j_call: TRBJ1-1; clone_size: NA; d_call: NA; cdr3_nt: TGTGCCAGCTCACCACGTTTTGGGAACACTGAAGCTTTCTTT; cdr3_aa: CASSPRFGNTEAFF
cdr3_length: 13; v_call: TRBV29-1; j_call: TRBJ1-1; clone_size: few; d_call: NA; cdr3_nt: TGCAGCGTTTGCAGGGGTTCGAGCACTGAAGCTTTCTTT; cdr3_aa: CSVCRGSSTEAFF
cdr3_length: 17; v_call: TRBV30; j_call: TRBJ1-5; clone_size: NA; d_call: NA; cdr3_nt: TGTGCCTGGAGTTCCCCCTGGATCCAGGGTGTTAATCAGCCCCAGCATTTT; cdr3_aa: CAWSSPWIQGVNQPQHF
cdr3_length: 20; v_call: TRBV27; j_call: TRBJ1-2; clone_size: NA; d_call: TRBD1; cdr3_nt: TGTGCCAGCAGGGACAAACAGGGGTCAGTTTACGCAAGGGGTAACTATGGCTACACCTTC; cdr3_aa: CASRDKQGSVYARGNYGYTF
cdr3_length: 11; v_call: TRBV27; j_call: TRBJ1-3; clone_size: NA; d_call: NA; cdr3_nt: TGTGCCAGCGTTAGAGGAAACACCATATATTTT; cdr3_aa: CASVRGNTIYF
cdr3_length: 16; v_call: TRBV5-4; j_call: TRBJ1-2; clone_size: once; d_call: NA; cdr3_nt: TGTGCCAGCACCGAATCGGGGTCGGGAAGGGGCTATGGCTACACCTTC; cdr3_aa: CASTESGSGRGYGYTF
cdr3_length: 15; v_call: TRBV15; j_call: TRBJ2-7; clone_size: NA; d_call: NA; cdr3_nt: TGTGCCACCAGCAGAGATCGAATGGCAGCTTACGAGCAGTACTTC; cdr3_aa: CATSRDRMAAYEQYF
cdr3_length: 17; v_call: TRBV28; j_call: TRBJ1-2; clone_size: NA; d_call: NA; cdr3_nt: TGTGCCAGCAGGCTGGGGGGGGAACTTCGAGTTAACTATGGCTACACCTTC; cdr3_aa: CASRLGGELRVNYGYTF
cdr3_length: 18; v_call: TRBV5-4; j_call: TRBJ1-2; clone_size: NA; d_call: TRBD1; cdr3_nt: TGTGCCAGCAGCTTCCCGGGACAGGGATTGACCCCTTTATATGGCTACACCTTC; cdr3_aa: CASSFPGQGLTPLYGYTF
cdr3_length: 17; v_call: TRBV7-8; j_call: TRBJ2-7; clone_size: NA; d_call: NA; cdr3_nt: TGTGCCAGCAGCCCAACGATCGGAATTGCGTTCTCCTACGAGCAGTACTTC; cdr3_aa: CASSPTIGIAFSYEQYF
cdr3_length: 14; v_call: TRBV2; j_call: TRBJ1-6; clone_size: NA; d_call: TRBD1; cdr3_nt: TGTGCCAGCAGTCCCCGACAGGGGTATTCACCCCTCCACTTT; cdr3_aa: CASSPRQGYSPLHF
cdr3_length: 15; v_call: TRBV18; j_call: TRBJ2-7; clone_size: NA; d_call: TRBD2; cdr3_nt: TGTGCCAGCTCACCCGGACTAGCGGGAGGGCACGAGCAGTACTTC; cdr3_aa: CASSPGLAGGHEQYF
cdr3_length: 14; v_call: TRBV6-5; j_call: TRBJ2-3; clone_size: NA; d_call: NA; cdr3_nt: TGTGCCAGCAGTTTGACATCTAGCACAGATACGCAGTATTTT; cdr3_aa: CASSLTSSTDTQYF
cdr3_length: 16; v_call: TRBV7-9; j_call: TRBJ1-6; clone_size: NA; d_call: TRBD1; cdr3_nt: TGTGCCAGTCAACAACAGGGGGCGCTCAATAATTCACCCCTCCACTTT; cdr3_aa: CASQQQGALNNSPLHF
cdr3_length: 14; v_call: TRBV10-3; j_call: TRBJ1-1; clone_size: NA; d_call: NA; cdr3_nt: TGTGCCATCAGTCCAGCGGACCCGAACACTGAAGCTTTCTTT; cdr3_aa: CAISPADPNTEAFF
cdr3_length: 18; v_call: TRBV7-2; j_call: TRBJ2-7; clone_size: NA; d_call: TRBD2; cdr3_nt: TGTGCCAGCAGCTTAAAGGGTACTAGCGGGAGTGGGGCCTACGAGCAGTACTTC; cdr3_aa: CASSLKGTSGSGAYEQYF
cdr3_length: 13; v_call: TRBV27; j_call: TRBJ1-1; clone_size: NA; d_call: NA; cdr3_nt: TGTGCCAGCAGTTTTGGACGGGGGACTGAAGCTTTCTTT; cdr3_aa: CASSFGRGTEAFF
cdr3_length: 13; v_call: TRBV5-4; j_call: TRBJ2-7; clone_size: NA; d_call: TRBD2; cdr3_nt: TGTGCCAGCAGCCTGCGGGAGAACTTAGAGCAGTACTTC; cdr3_aa: CASSLRENLEQYF
cdr3_length: 14; v_call: TRBV9; j_call: TRBJ1-6; clone_size: NA; d_call: NA; cdr3_nt: TGTGCCAGCAGCGTAGTCGATCTGTCGACACCCCTCCACTTT; cdr3_aa: CASSVVDLSTPLHF
cdr3_length: 13; v_call: TRBV6-1; j_call: TRBJ1-1; clone_size: few; d_call: NA; cdr3_nt: TGTGCCAGCAGTGAATTGCGGGGACATGAAGCTTTCTTT; cdr3_aa: CASSELRGHEAFF
cdr3_length: 16; v_call: TRBV5-8; j_call: TRBJ2-7; clone_size: NA; d_call: NA; cdr3_nt: TGTGCCAGCAGCCTACGGGACCCTCAGACGTCCTACGAGCAGTACTTC; cdr3_aa: CASSLRDPQTSYEQYF
cdr3_length: 14; v_call: TRBV19; j_call: TRBJ1-3; clone_size: few; d_call: NA; cdr3_nt: TGTGCCAGTAGACCTTGGACAGCTGGAAACACCATATATTTT; cdr3_aa: CASRPWTAGNTIYF
cdr3_length: 15; v_call: TRBV4-1; j_call: TRBJ2-3; clone_size: NA; d_call: TRBD2; cdr3_nt: TGCGCCAGCAGCCAAGTTCTAGCGGGAGCAGATACGCAGTATTTT; cdr3_aa: CASSQVLAGADTQYF
cdr3_length: 15; v_call: TRBV7-2; j_call: TRBJ2-1; clone_size: NA; d_call: TRBD2; cdr3_nt: TGTGCCAGCAGCCTTGGGCCGGGAGGGCCCAATGAGCAGTTCTTC; cdr3_aa: CASSLGPGGPNEQFF